One T cell receptor (beta chain) is described in this entry. No cognate antigen has been identified for it. There are no base qualities to consult, and no much larger clone falls within one base. The data are from a study of blood T cells in healthy people across ages (dated by TCRdb to between 2014 and 2017). Looking at the study overall: In model experiments, roughly one uniquely barcoded TCR beta cDNA molecule per two T cells was captured by template switching. Donors were grouped into four age groups: young (average approximately 15 years), middle-aged (39), aged (roughly 67) and long-lived (approximately 81). To avoid experimental bias, donors of different ages were randomly spread across the sequencing lanes. The study measured age-related changes in TCR beta repertoire diversity using deep sequencing normalized with unique cDNA molecular identifiers. Two additional independent replicas of 1 million unique cDNA reads from the same blood draw were analyzed for two donors (one aged 18 to 30 and one aged 80 or older). Broad study findings and their caveats: Total diversity estimates from one million sequenced T cells were considered lower bounds and underestimates. Because profiling used bulk unsorted PBMCs, naive and antigen-experienced compartments could not be compared conclusively. Donor CMV infection status was unknown, potentially confounding age-related changes in expanded clonotypes. There was a strong correlation between observed TCR beta diversity and the percentage of naive T cells measured by flow cytometry. The long-lived group showed more naive CD4+ T cells, fewer expanded clones and increased TCR diversity than the aged group, suggesting age selection. As age increased, observed TCR beta diversity per million T cells dropped in a roughly linear way, and a significant reduction was already evident by age about 40.

Systemically healthy Caucasian individuals from Russia, 35 to 50 in total and aged 6 to 90 years, were included as donors. Each donor gave around 9.5 milliliters of peripheral blood, collected into EDTA-treated Vacutainer tubes. Ficoll-Paque density-gradient centrifugation was used to isolate PBMCs, with at least 7 million per sample. Trizol reagent was used to extract total RNA from PBMCs, with at least 5 micrograms per sample. The percentages of naive CD45RAhigh/CD27high T cells were determined by flow cytometry on a PBMC aliquot from every donor. CDR1 and CDR2 were assigned from the germline V gene (reference sequence) as DFQATT and SNEGSKA. The CDR3 goes from the cysteine to the phenylalanine over 10 residues. The DNA shown is the 30-base CDR3, in frame from base 1. The library was made by 5' RACE. TCRdb records Illumina HiSeq 2500 as the sequencer. A second PCR of roughly 6 to 11 cycles was run with a J-beta primer mix and a sample-barcoded 5' primer. A template-switch 5' adaptor carrying 12 random nucleotides introduced a unique molecular identifier onto each TCR beta cDNA molecule. Each sample yielded at least 2.5 million CDR3-containing paired-end reads. The Mint cDNA synthesis kit, primed by a TRBC-specific oligonucleotide, was used to synthesize first-strand cDNA from all RNA. Following uracil-DNA glycosylase treatment, all cDNA underwent a first 18-cycle PCR with the universal primers M1SS and BC2_uni_R. In the authors' own workflow: For normalization, 1 million high-quality reads were randomly selected from each sample, with every read carrying a distinct molecular identifier. Instead of being binned into consensus sequences, reads with shared molecular identifiers were discarded. MiTCR, run with a Q25 quality threshold and the strictest error-elimination algorithm, handled CDR3 identification, clonotype clustering and error correction. A nonparametric unseen species model with Euler transformation was used to estimate lower-bound total TCR beta diversity. Through fastp at Q25 and MiXCR, TCRdb rebuilt clones from the public reads, retaining in-frame beta chains. A single entry per CDR3 protein holds the most common genes and DNA from its merged rows. The V and J calls and clone size come from TCRdb's table, not from the authors' own analysis. The sample table lists over a million distinct CDR3 sequences, less than 45% of them with a count of one. The biggest ten clones account for around 4% of the sample.

The specimen was blood. The clonotype originates from a woman between 18 and 29 years old in good health. The chain links TRBV20-1 with TRBJ2-7; the D gene cannot be named for sure. The J call may be in error: the DNA end matches TRBJ2-5 better. The bases read TGCAGTGCTAGGATAGAGACCCAGTACTTC. Translated, it gives CSARIETQYF.